This TCR beta chain originates from a study of cytomegalovirus exposure and HLA in healthy donors. With respect to this clone: Its antigen is still unknown.

Findings and limits, study-wide: Judged likely to be a sequencing artifact was a cluster of highly shared sequence variants.

A multiplex PCR was run with 60 Vbeta primers and 13 Jbeta primers. The assay was immunoSEQ multiplex PCR, and TCRdb's table has in-frame clones only and misses some. There are approximately 61,000 clones in the sample, with 2.1% held by the top ten. This sequence was found in a woman under 30 in good health and CMV-seronegative. The sample comprised PBMCs.

The CDR3 DNA is TGTGCCAGCAGCGTGGCGGCGGAGGGGAACAACGAGCAGTACTTC. It encodes CASSVAAEGNNEQYF. This chain connects TRBV9 to TRBJ2-7; a weak D match, TRBD2 (6 bases). This CDR3 spans 15 amino acids. V dropped 2 bases and J dropped 5 bases, with 17 bases sitting between them. The germline V gene has CDR1 SGDLS and CDR2 YYNGEE.